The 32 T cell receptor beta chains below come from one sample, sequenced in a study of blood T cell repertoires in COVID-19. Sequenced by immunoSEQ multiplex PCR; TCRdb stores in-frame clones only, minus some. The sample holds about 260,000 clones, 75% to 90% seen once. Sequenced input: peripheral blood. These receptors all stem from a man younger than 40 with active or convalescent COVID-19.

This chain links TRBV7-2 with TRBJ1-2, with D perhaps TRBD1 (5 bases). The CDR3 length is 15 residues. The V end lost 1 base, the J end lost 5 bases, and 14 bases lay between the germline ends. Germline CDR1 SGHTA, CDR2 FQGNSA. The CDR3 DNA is TGTGCCAGCAGCTTAGGGATCGCCAGGGAATATGGCTACACCTTC. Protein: CASSLGIAREYGYTF.

The CDR3 coding sequence is TGCGCCAGCAGCCAGGACACCAATCAGCCCCAGCATTTT. Its protein product is CASSQDTNQPQHF. J is TRBJ1-5 and V is TRBV4-1; D may be TRBD1 (5 bases). The ends were cut back, 3 bases at V and 3 bases at J, with 6 bases in the middle. The CDR3 consists of 13 residues. Germline V CDR1 and CDR2: MGHRA, YSYEKL.

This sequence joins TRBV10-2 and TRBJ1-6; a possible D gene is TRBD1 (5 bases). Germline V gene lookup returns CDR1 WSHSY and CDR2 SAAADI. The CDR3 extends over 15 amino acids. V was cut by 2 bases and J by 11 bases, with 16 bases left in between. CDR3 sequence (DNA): TGCGCCAGCAGTGAGGGTACGGGGGTAGGTGCACCCCTCCACTTT. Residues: CASSEGTGVGAPLHF.

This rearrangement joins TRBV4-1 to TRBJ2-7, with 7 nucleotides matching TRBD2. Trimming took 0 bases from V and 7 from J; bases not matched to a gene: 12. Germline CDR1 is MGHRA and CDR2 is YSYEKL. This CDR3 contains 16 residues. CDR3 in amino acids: CASSQDRLAGVIEQYF. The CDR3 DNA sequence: TGCGCCAGCAGCCAAGATCGACTAGCCGGGGTCATTGAGCAGTACTTC.

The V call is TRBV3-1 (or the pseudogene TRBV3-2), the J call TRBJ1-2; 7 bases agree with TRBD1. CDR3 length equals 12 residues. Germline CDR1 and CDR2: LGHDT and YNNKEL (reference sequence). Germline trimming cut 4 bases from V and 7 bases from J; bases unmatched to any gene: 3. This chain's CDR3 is CASSLGTAGYTF. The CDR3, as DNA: TGTGCCAGCAGCCTGGGGACAGCTGGCTACACCTTC.

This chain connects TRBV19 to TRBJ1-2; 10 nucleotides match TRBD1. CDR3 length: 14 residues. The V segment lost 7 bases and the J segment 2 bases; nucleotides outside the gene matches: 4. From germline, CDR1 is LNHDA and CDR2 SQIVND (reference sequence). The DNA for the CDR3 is TGTGCCAGTAACACGGGACAGGGGAACTATGGCTACACCTTC. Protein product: CASNTGQGNYGYTF.

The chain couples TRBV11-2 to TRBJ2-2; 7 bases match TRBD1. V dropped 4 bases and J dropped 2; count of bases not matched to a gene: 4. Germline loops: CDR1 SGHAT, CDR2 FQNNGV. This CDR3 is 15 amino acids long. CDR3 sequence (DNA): TGTGCCAGCAGCTCGACAGGGACCAACACCGGGGAGCTGTTTTTT. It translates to CASSSTGTNTGELFF.

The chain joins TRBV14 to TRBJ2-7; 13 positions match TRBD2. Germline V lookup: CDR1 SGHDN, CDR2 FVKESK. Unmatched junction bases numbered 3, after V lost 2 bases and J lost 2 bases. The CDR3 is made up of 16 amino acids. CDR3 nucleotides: TGTGCCAGCAGCCAACAGGGACTAGCGGGGACCTACGAGCAGTACTTC. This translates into CASSQQGLAGTYEQYF.

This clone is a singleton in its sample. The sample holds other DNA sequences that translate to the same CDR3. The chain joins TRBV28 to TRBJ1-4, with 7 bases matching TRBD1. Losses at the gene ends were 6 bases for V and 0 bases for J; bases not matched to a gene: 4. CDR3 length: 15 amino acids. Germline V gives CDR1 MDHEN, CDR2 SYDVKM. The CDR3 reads CASRGGTATNEKLFF. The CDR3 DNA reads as TGTGCCAGCAGAGGGGGGACAGCAACTAATGAAAAACTGTTTTTT.

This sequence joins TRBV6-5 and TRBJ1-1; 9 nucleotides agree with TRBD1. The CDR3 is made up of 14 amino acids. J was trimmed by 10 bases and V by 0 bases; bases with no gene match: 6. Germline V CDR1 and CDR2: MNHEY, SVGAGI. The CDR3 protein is CASSYSGTGLSAFF. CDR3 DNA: TGTGCCAGCAGTTACTCAGGGACAGGGCTGTCAGCTTTCTTT.

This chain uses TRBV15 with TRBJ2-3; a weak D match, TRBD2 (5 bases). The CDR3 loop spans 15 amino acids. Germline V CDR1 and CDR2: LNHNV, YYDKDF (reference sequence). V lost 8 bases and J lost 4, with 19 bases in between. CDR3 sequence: CATAEERFPPDTQYF. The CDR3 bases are TGTGCCACCGCAGAGGAGCGGTTCCCCCCAGATACGCAGTATTTT.

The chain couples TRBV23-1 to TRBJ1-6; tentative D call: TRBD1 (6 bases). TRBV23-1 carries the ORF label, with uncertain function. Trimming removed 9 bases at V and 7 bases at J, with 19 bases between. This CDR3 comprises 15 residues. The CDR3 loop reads CARKLDDRYNSPLHF. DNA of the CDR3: TGCGCCAGGAAACTGGACGACAGGTACAATTCACCCCTCCACTTT.

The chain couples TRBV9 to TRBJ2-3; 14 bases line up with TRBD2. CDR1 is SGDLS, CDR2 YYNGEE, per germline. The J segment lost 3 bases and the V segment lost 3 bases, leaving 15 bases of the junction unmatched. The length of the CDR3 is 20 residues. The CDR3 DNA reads TGTGCCAGCAGCGAGGGGGACACACGGACTAGCGGGGGGTATACAGATACGCAGTATTTT. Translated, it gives CASSEGDTRTSGGYTDTQYF.

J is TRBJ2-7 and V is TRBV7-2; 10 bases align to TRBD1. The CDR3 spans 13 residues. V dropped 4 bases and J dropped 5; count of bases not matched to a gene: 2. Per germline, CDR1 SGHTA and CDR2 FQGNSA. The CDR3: CASSWGQGNEQYF. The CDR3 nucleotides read TGTGCCAGCAGCTGGGGACAGGGGAACGAGCAGTACTTC.

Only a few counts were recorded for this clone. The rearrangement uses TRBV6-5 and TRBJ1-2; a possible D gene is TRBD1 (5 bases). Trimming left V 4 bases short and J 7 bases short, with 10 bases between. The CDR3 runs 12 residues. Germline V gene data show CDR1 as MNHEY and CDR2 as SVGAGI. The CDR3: CASSLAGFGYTF. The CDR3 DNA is TGTGCCAGCAGTTTGGCAGGGTTTGGCTACACCTTC.

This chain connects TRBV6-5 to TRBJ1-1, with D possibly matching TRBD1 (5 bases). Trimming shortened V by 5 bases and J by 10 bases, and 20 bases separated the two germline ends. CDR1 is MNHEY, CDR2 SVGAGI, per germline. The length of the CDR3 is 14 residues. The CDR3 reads CASSPGAGVGGAFF. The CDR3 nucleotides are TGTGCCAGCAGTCCTGGCGCGGGGGTAGGAGGAGCTTTCTTT.

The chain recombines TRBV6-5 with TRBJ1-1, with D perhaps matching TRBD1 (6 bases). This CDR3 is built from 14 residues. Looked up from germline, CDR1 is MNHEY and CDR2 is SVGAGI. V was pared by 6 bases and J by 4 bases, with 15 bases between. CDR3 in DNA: TGTGCCAGCAGGGGAAACAGGGATTCCACTGAAGCTTTCTTT. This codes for CASRGNRDSTEAFF.

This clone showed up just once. CDR3: CASSEGQLNYGYTF. The CDR3 nucleotides read TGTGCCAGCTCAGAGGGACAGCTGAACTATGGCTACACCTTC. This chain joins TRBV18 and TRBJ1-2, with TRBD1 matching over 7 bases. The CDR3 runs 14 residues. With V trimmed by 5 bases and J by 2 bases, 5 bases remained unmatched. Germline CDR1 reads KGHSH; CDR2 reads LQKENI.

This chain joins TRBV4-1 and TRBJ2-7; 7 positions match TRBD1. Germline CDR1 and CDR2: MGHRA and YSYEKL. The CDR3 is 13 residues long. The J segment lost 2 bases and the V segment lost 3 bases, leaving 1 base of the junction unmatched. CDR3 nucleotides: TGCGCCAGCAGCCACGACAGGGCCTACGAGCAGTACTTC. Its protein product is CASSHDRAYEQYF.

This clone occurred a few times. CDR3 in amino acids: CSVEAGALRYNEQFF. The CDR3, as DNA: TGCAGCGTTGAGGCAGGGGCCCTACGGTACAATGAGCAGTTCTTC. J is TRBJ2-1 and V is TRBV29-1; perhaps TRBD1 as D (6 bases). Trimming shortened V by 3 bases and J by 4 bases, and 16 bases separated the two germline ends. Germline CDR1 is SQVTM and CDR2 is ANQGSEA. The CDR3 is 15 residues long.

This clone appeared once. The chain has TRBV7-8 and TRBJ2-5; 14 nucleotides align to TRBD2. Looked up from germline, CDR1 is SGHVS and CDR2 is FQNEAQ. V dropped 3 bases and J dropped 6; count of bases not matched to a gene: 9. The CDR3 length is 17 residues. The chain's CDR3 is CASSFKTTSGGAKTQYF. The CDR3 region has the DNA TGTGCCAGCAGCTTCAAAACGACTAGCGGGGGGGCAAAGACCCAGTACTTC.

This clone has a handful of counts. The CDR3 sequence is CASSAGPNEKLFF. The CDR3 DNA reads TGCGCCAGCAGCGCAGGGCCTAATGAAAAACTGTTTTTT. V usage is TRBV5-1 and J usage is TRBJ1-4; weak D call: TRBD1 (5 bases). CDR3 size: 13 residues. With 4 bases removed from V and 3 bases from J, the gap between germline ends came to 7 bases. Germline loops: CDR1 SGHRS, CDR2 YFSETQ.

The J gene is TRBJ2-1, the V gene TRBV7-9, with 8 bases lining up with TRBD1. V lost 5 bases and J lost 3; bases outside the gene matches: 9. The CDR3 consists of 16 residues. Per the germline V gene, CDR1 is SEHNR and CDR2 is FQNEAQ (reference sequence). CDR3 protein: CASSTYPGQVYNEQFF. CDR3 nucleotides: TGTGCCAGCAGCACATATCCGGGACAGGTCTACAATGAGCAGTTCTTC.

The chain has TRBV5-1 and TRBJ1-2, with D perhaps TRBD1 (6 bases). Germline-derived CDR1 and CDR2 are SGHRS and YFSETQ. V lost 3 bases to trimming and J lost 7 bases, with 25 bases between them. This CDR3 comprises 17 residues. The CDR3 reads CASSSPPGTPILSGYTF. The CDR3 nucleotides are TGCGCCAGCAGCTCCCCGCCCGGGACACCTATATTATCTGGCTACACCTTC.

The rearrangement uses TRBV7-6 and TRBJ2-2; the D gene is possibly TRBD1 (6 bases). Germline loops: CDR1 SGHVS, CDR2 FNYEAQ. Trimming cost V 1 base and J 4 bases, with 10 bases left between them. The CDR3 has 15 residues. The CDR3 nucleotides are TGTGCCAGCAGCTTAGGGGGCAGGGGCACCGGGGAGCTGTTTTTT. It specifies CASSLGGRGTGELFF.

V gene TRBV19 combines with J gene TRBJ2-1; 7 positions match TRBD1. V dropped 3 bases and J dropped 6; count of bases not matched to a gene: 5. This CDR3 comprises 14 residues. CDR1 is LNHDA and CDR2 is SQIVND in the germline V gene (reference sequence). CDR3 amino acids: CASSIGPGGNEQFF. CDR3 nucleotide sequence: TGTGCCAGTAGTATTGGGCCAGGGGGCAATGAGCAGTTCTTC.

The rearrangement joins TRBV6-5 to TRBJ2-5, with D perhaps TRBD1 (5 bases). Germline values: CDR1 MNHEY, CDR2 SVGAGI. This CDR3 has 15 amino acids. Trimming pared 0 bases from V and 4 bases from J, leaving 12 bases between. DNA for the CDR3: TGTGCCAGCAGTTACTCGGGGCAGATTGGAGAGACCCAGTACTTC. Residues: CASSYSGQIGETQYF.

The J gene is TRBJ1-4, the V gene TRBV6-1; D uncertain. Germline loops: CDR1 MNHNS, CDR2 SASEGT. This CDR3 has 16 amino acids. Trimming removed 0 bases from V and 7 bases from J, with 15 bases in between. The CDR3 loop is CASSEALWAGREKLFF. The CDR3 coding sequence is TGTGCCAGCAGTGAAGCGCTTTGGGCAGGCCGTGAAAAACTGTTTTTT.

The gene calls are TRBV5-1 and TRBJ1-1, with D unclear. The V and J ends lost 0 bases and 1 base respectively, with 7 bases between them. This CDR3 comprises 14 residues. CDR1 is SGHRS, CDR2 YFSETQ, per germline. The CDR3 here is CASSLDLQNTEAFF. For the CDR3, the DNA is TGCGCCAGCAGCTTGGATTTACAGAACACTGAAGCTTTCTTT.

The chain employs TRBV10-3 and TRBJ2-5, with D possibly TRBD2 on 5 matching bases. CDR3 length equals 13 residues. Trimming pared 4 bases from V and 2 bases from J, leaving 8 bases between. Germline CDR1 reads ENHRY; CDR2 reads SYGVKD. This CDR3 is CAISAGGQETQYF. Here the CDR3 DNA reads TGTGCCATCAGTGCGGGCGGGCAAGAGACCCAGTACTTC.

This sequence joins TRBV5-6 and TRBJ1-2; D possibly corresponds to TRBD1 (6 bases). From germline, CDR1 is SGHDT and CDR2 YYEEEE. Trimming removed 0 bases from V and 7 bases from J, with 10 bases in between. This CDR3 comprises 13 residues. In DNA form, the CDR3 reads TGTGCCAGCAGCTTGGGCAGGGGTGTTGGCTACACCTTC. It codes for CASSLGRGVGYTF.

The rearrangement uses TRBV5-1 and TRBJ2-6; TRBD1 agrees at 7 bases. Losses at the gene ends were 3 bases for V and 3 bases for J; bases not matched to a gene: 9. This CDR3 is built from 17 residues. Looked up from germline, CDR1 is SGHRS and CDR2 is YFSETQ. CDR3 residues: CASSSRQGTGGANVLTF. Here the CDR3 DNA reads TGCGCCAGCAGCTCCCGACAGGGAACGGGTGGGGCCAACGTCCTGACTTTC.